Listed below are T cell receptor beta chains from one sample, sequenced in a study of CD8 T cells in Susac syndrome. TCRdb re-called the immunoSEQ multiplex PCR reads through MiXCR, storing one row per CDR3 protein. Among 300,000 to 350,000 distinct CDR3 sequences, around 92% were seen once, and the ten largest hold roughly 0.07%. Sequenced material: CD4+ T cells from PBMCs. These receptors were obtained from a human donor with multiple sclerosis. Both conserved end residues are part of each CDR3. A D gene is named only where the DNA matches it firmly. Some rows mark clone size as missing; the rest say once, few, many or name a class of expanded clone.

>TRBD2|TRBJ2-1|14|-|TRBV7-2
CASRIAGEGNEQFF
TGTGCCAGCAGAATAGCGGGAGAGGGGAATGAGCAGTTCTTC
>-|TRBJ1-1|14|-|TRBV12-3/TRBV12-4
CASSPYPVSTEAFF
TGTGCCAGCAGTCCCTACCCGGTGAGCACTGAAGCTTTCTTT
>-|TRBJ2-3|16|-|TRBV10-2
CASSDSRTTSTDTQYF
TGCGCCAGCAGTGATTCGCGGACAACTAGCACAGATACGCAGTATTTT
>TRBD1|TRBJ2-2|14|-|TRBV6-5
CASSRTGQTGELFF
TGTGCCAGCAGTCGGACAGGGCAGACCGGGGAGCTGTTTTTT
>-|TRBJ1-2|13|once|TRBV27
CASSLPTGRGYTF
TGTGCCAGCAGTTTACCCACGGGGAGGGGCTACACCTTC
>-|TRBJ2-7|13|-|TRBV20-1
CSARDPPWDEQYF
TGCAGTGCTAGAGATCCGCCCTGGGACGAGCAGTACTTC
>-|TRBJ2-7|15|-|TRBV6-2/TRBV6-3
CASSYLNLINYEQYF
TGTGCCAGCAGTTATCTCAACCTAATCAACTACGAGCAGTACTTC
>TRBD2|TRBJ2-1|18|-|TRBV3-1
CASSQDASGGRAVNEQFF
TGTGCCAGCAGCCAAGACGCGTCCGGCGGGAGGGCCGTCAATGAGCAGTTCTTC
>-|TRBJ2-3|13|-|TRBV4-3
CASSPHSTDTQYF
TGCGCCAGCAGCCCTCACTCCACAGATACGCAGTATTTT
>-|TRBJ1-1|14|-|TRBV6-2/TRBV6-3
CASSYEDVRTEAFF
TGTGCCAGCAGTTACGAGGATGTCAGGACTGAAGCTTTCTTT
>-|TRBJ2-7|14|-|TRBV2
CASSEAEAVNEQYF
TGTGCCAGCAGTGAAGCAGAGGCGGTGAACGAGCAGTACTTC
>-|TRBJ1-5|16|-|TRBV11-2
CASSLGAARGNQPQHF
TGTGCCAGCAGCTTAGGCGCCGCCAGGGGTAATCAGCCCCAGCATTTT
>-|TRBJ1-1|13|few|TRBV12-3/TRBV12-4
CASSLGLDTEAFF
TGTGCCAGCAGTTTGGGCCTTGACACTGAAGCTTTCTTT
>-|TRBJ2-7|17|once|TRBV24-1
CATSDTHSLTRPYEQYF
TGTGCCACCAGTGACACCCACTCTTTAACGCGGCCCTACGAGCAGTACTTC
>TRBD1|TRBJ1-2|15|-|TRBV2
CASSDNSGGSDGYTF
TGTGCCAGCAGTGACAACTCAGGGGGATCGGATGGCTACACCTTC
>TRBD1|TRBJ2-1|12|-|TRBV20-1
CSARGQTNEQFF
TGCAGTGCTAGGGGACAGACCAATGAGCAGTTCTTC
>TRBD1|TRBJ1-2|14|-|TRBV5-1
CASGGPGQGYGYTF
TGCGCCAGTGGGGGCCCGGGACAGGGGTATGGCTACACCTTC
>-|TRBJ2-7|14|-|TRBV15
CATSRNGAGAQQHF
TGTGCCACCAGCAGGAATGGTGCGGGGGCCCAGCAGCACTTC
>-|TRBJ2-3|17|-|TRBV7-9
CASSQIRSADATDTQYF
TGTGCCAGCAGCCAGATACGTTCAGCCGACGCAACAGATACGCAGTATTTT
>TRBD1|TRBJ1-4|14|-|TRBV18
CASSPGTGNEKLFF
TGTGCCAGCTCACCCGGGACAGGGAATGAAAAACTGTTTTTT
>-|TRBJ2-2|15|-|TRBV24-1
CATSDPDWDTGELFF
TGTGCCACCAGTGACCCGGACTGGGACACCGGGGAGCTGTTTTTT
>-|TRBJ2-7|13|-|TRBV19
CASSNTGDYEQYF
TGTGCCAGTAGTAATACGGGGGACTACGAGCAGTACTTC
>-|TRBJ1-6|16|-|TRBV3-1
CASSQEGLAGNSPLHF
TGTGCCAGCAGCCAAGAGGGCCTTGCTGGAAATTCACCCCTCCACTTT
>-|TRBJ1-5|12|-|TRBV20-1
CSARGGNQPQHF
TGCAGTGCCCGTGGGGGGAATCAGCCCCAGCATTTT
>-|TRBJ1-2|14|-|TRBV7-2
CASSRRGGDYGYTF
TGTGCCAGCAGCCGACGTGGAGGGGACTATGGCTACACCTTC
>-|TRBJ2-7|13|-|TRBV20-1
CSARPEYRAEQYF
TGCAGTGCTAGACCGGAATACAGGGCAGAGCAGTACTTC
>-|TRBJ2-3|15|-|TRBV12-3/TRBV12-4
CASSLMGRGLDTQYF
TGTGCCAGCAGTTTGATGGGTAGGGGCTTGGATACGCAGTATTTT
>TRBD1|TRBJ2-2|14|-|TRBV3-1
CASSRTGNAGELFF
TGTGCCAGCAGCCGGACAGGGAATGCCGGGGAGCTGTTTTTT
>-|TRBJ1-1|14|-|TRBV12-3/TRBV12-4
CASSFRDTNTEAFF
TGTGCCAGCAGTTTTAGGGACACAAACACTGAAGCTTTCTTT
>-|TRBJ2-7|13|-|TRBV29-1
CSVGRVGSYEQYF
TGCAGCGTTGGCCGTGTGGGGTCCTACGAGCAGTACTTC
>TRBD1|TRBJ1-2|14|-|TRBV12-3/TRBV12-4
CASSSSQGGYGYTF
TGTGCCAGCAGTTCCTCTCAGGGGGGCTATGGCTACACCTTC
>-|TRBJ2-7|12|-|TRBV18
CASSPEGEAQYF
TGTGCCAGCTCACCTGAAGGGGAGGCGCAGTACTTC
>-|TRBJ1-6|16|-|TRBV5-6
CASSFGTGSYNSPLHF
TGTGCCAGCAGCTTCGGCACAGGCTCCTATAATTCACCCCTCCACTTT
>-|TRBJ2-3|12|few|TRBV5-6
CASSPRGDTQYF
TGTGCCAGCAGCCCTAGGGGGGATACGCAGTATTTT
>-|TRBJ2-3|17|-|TRBV9
CASSVGGGWEPGGTQYF
TGTGCCAGCAGCGTAGGAGGTGGTTGGGAGCCCGGTGGTACGCAGTATTTT
>-|TRBJ1-1|17|-|TRBV6-5
CASSYSPRGDFRTEAFF
TGTGCCAGCAGTTACTCGCCCCGAGGGGACTTTAGGACTGAAGCTTTCTTT
>-|TRBJ1-2|13|-|TRBV20-1
CSAGPDSSYGYTF
TGCAGTGCGGGACCGGACAGCAGCTATGGCTACACCTTC
>TRBD1|TRBJ2-2|14|-|TRBV19
CASSRGGDTGELFF
TGTGCCAGTAGTCGAGGGGGCGACACCGGGGAGCTGTTTTTT
>-|TRBJ2-3|16|-|TRBV5-6
CASSLGGTAGTDTQYF
TGTGCCAGCAGCTTAGGCGGGACAGCAGGTACAGATACGCAGTATTTT
>-|TRBJ1-5|13|-|TRBV30
CAWSGQDRQPQHF
TGTGCCTGGAGTGGCCAAGACAGGCAGCCCCAGCATTTT
>-|TRBJ1-6|15|once|TRBV19
CASSIAEGSGSPLHF
TGTGCCAGTAGTATAGCGGAGGGATCGGGATCACCCCTCCACTTT
>-|TRBJ2-2|13|-|TRBV12-3/TRBV12-4
CASSKTDTGELFF
TGTGCCAGCAGCAAGACAGACACCGGGGAGCTGTTTTTT